This T cell receptor beta chain appears in the sequencing data of a study of blood T cells in healthy people across ages. Next came a second PCR, run for about 6 to 11 cycles, which used a sample-barcoded 5' primer along with a J-beta primer mix. Each CDR3 protein gets one entry after TCRdb re-called the 5' RACE reads with MiXCR. The profile shows around 2 million distinct CDR3 sequences, roughly two fifths of them singletons. The specimen sequenced was blood. This sequence was found in a human donor in good health.

The CDR3 nucleotides are TGCAGTGCCATAGCGAGGGTCGCAGGCGAGCAGTACTTC. Translated: CSAIARVAGEQYF. The genes are TRBV20-1 and TRBJ2-7, with D possibly matching TRBD2 (5 bases). The CDR3 runs 13 residues. The ends were cut back, 6 bases at V and 6 bases at J, with 18 bases in the middle. In germline, CDR1 is DFQATT, CDR2 SNEGSKA (reference sequence).